The clone carrying this TCR beta chain was detected only once. The antigen is undetermined. The data were produced by immunoSEQ multiplex PCR, yet TCRdb's version contains in-frame clones alone and is incomplete. The sample lists 90,000 to 110,000 clones, approximately 88% occurring once. This entry comes from a study of T cell responses to AZD1222 COVID-19 vaccine. The V segment lost 4 bases and the J segment 8 bases; nucleotides outside the gene matches: 5. Per the germline V gene, CDR1 is SGDLS and CDR2 is YYNGEE. This CDR3 region has 12 residues. General study results and limits: The donors showed a predominance of white British ancestry and of females, with possible underestimation of clonal diversity. It was only after the peak T cell response that any repertoires were sampled. Vaccine-associated CD4 TCRs ranged over spike, dominating at 160-218 and 743-854.

The material was peripheral blood, obtained on day 0 of MenACWY control vaccination. The source is an adult in good health. The chain uses TRBV9 and TRBJ1-2; 7 positions match TRBD1. The CDR3 is CASSTRTGGYTF. CDR3 coding DNA: TGTGCCAGCAGCACCCGGACAGGCGGCTACACCTTC.